A single sample is the source of the 6 T cell receptor beta chains below, sequenced in a study of T-cell memory formation after mild COVID-19. MiXCR, run by TCRdb on the 5' RACE reads, gives a single entry per CDR3 protein. Of some 450,000 distinct CDR3 sequences in the sample, around 20% were seen once. Sequencing was carried out using PBMCs or a T cell subset sorted from them (not recorded which). The receptors shown here come from an adult woman who had mild COVID-19 (a few samples of this study predate the infection). Cell type and time point are not known.

This clonotype was detected a few times. This chain connects TRBV7-9 to TRBJ2-1; D is perhaps TRBD1 or TRBD2 (5 bases each). Trimming took 5 bases from V and 10 from J, leaving 12 bases between them. The germline V gene encodes CDR1 SEHNR and CDR2 FQNEAQ (reference sequence). This CDR3 spans 12 amino acids. The CDR3 protein is CASSHGTLEQFF. The CDR3 bases are TGTGCCAGCAGCCATGGGACCTTAGAGCAGTTCTTC.

The V call is TRBV7-9, the J call TRBJ2-1; 8 positions match TRBD2. The CDR3 totals 19 residues. With 6 bases clipped from V and 0 bases from J, the junction kept 16 bases outside the gene matches. CDR1 and CDR2 (germline): SEHNR, FQNEAQ (reference sequence). The CDR3 protein is CASRIREGLRRSSYNEQFF. As DNA, the CDR3 is TGTGCCAGCAGGATTCGGGAGGGCCTGCGCAGAAGCTCCTACAATGAGCAGTTCTTC.

The chain has TRBV29-1 and TRBJ1-2; 7 bases line up with TRBD1. Trimming removed 5 bases from V and 2 bases from J; junction bases left unmatched: 5. The germline gives CDR1 SQVTM, CDR2 ANQGSEA. The CDR3 loop spans 13 amino acids. In DNA, the CDR3 is TGCAGCGTTACCGACAGGGTAAACTATGGCTACACCTTC. The encoded protein is CSVTDRVNYGYTF.

The table lists this clonotype with a few counts. V gene TRBV5-1 combines with J gene TRBJ2-5; maybe TRBD2 (6 bases). The CDR3 spans 15 residues. The germline V gene has CDR1 SGHRS and CDR2 YFSETQ. Trimming pared 1 base from V and 1 base from J, leaving 11 bases between. The CDR3 reads CASSLTGEAQETQYF. CDR3 nucleotide sequence: TGCGCCAGCAGCTTGACGGGGGAGGCCCAAGAGACCCAGTACTTC.

This clonotype was found once. The chain has TRBV12-3 or TRBV12-4 and TRBJ2-1; TRBD1 agrees at 7 bases. Trimming at V came to 0 bases and at J to 8 bases, leaving 4 bases not matched to a gene. CDR3 length: 14 amino acids. CDR3 DNA sequence: TGTGCCAGCAGTTTAGCTTACAGGGGCGATGAGCAGTTCTTC. It yields the protein CASSLAYRGDEQFF.

This chain uses TRBV12-3 or TRBV12-4 with TRBJ1-1; D might be TRBD1 (6 bases). Trimming took 6 bases from V and 8 from J, leaving 16 bases between them. This CDR3 is built from 13 residues. The CDR3, as DNA: TGTGCCAGCAGCAGGATGGGACAAATGGAAGCTTTCTTT. Protein sequence: CASSRMGQMEAFF.